These 30 T cell receptor beta chains share one sample of origin, sequenced in a study of shared clonotypes between healthy human individuals. Clones were sequenced by immunoSEQ multiplex PCR, and TCRdb holds only the in-frame ones, with some missing. The sample yields approximately 250,000 clones, about 69% seen once. The sample taken for sequencing was memory CD4+ T cells sorted from blood. Subset in this sample: CD45RA-negative fraction. The receptors come from a man in his thirties or forties in good health.

V usage is TRBV9 and J usage is TRBJ2-3, with TRBD1 as a possible D gene (6 bases). V was cut by 0 bases and J by 6 bases, with 17 bases left in between. This CDR3 region has 16 residues. Germline CDR1 and CDR2: SGDLS and YYNGEE. The CDR3 region has the DNA TGTGCCAGCAGCGTAGTCGGGGACACCACACGGGATACGCAGTATTTT. Translation: CASSVVGDTTRDTQYF.

The chain joins TRBV14 to TRBJ1-1; perhaps TRBD1 as D (5 bases). Germline V gene sequence: CDR1 SGHDN, CDR2 FVKESK. V gave up 1 base and J gave up 3 bases, with 12 bases separating them. The CDR3 is 15 amino acids. The CDR3 here is CASSQVGGIYTEAFF. The CDR3 DNA is TGTGCCAGCAGCCAAGTTGGGGGGATATACACTGAAGCTTTCTTT.

This chain connects TRBV6-5 to TRBJ2-1; 8 positions match TRBD1. Trimming cost V 6 bases and J 8 bases; bases outside gene matches: 12. This CDR3 region has 15 residues. Germline CDR1 reads MNHEY; CDR2 reads SVGAGI. DNA of the CDR3: TGTGCCAGCAGGACCGACAGGGACAGGTACGATGAGCAGTTCTTC. It is translated as CASRTDRDRYDEQFF.

This clone came up a few times. The J gene is TRBJ2-7, the V gene TRBV10-1; D is possibly TRBD1 or TRBD2 (5 bases each). The CDR3 has 13 amino acids. Germline loops: CDR1 WNHNN, CDR2 SYGVQD (reference sequence). V was pared by 3 bases and J by 3 bases, with 9 bases between. The CDR3 protein is CASSEGGGYEQYF. As DNA, the CDR3 is TGCGCCAGCAGTGAAGGTGGGGGCTACGAGCAGTACTTC.

This sequence joins TRBV9 and TRBJ2-7, with 10 bases identical to TRBD1. The length of the CDR3 is 13 residues. V was pared by 4 bases and J by 6 bases, with 4 bases of the junction left unmatched. Germline V lookup: CDR1 SGDLS, CDR2 YYNGEE. The CDR3 sequence: CASSTGTGAEQYF. CDR3 bases: TGTGCCAGCAGCACTGGGACAGGGGCCGAGCAGTACTTC.

The J gene is TRBJ1-3, the V gene TRBV5-6; D is uncertain. Germline V lookup: CDR1 SGHDT, CDR2 YYEEEE. The CDR3 extends over 13 amino acids. Trimming took off 1 base at V and 5 bases at J, with 7 bases between the two ends. This chain's CDR3 is CASSLQDRNTIYF. The CDR3 nucleotides are TGTGCCAGCAGCTTGCAAGATAGAAACACCATATATTTT.

This chain connects TRBV25-1 to TRBJ2-5; D gene unclear. The CDR3 covers 14 residues. The germline CDR1 and CDR2 sequences are MGHDK and SYGVNS. The V end lost 3 bases, the J end lost 1 base, and 9 bases lay between the germline ends. CDR3 residues: CASSDSRTQETQYF. The CDR3 DNA reads as TGTGCCAGCAGTGATTCTAGGACCCAAGAGACCCAGTACTTC. Using reference TRBV25-1 and TRBJ2-5 for the parts outside the CDR3, the full variable domain is EADIYQTPRYLVIGTGKKITLECSQTMGHDKMYWYQQDPGMELHLIHYSYGVNSTEKGDLSSESTVSRIRTEHFPLTLESARPSHTSQYLCASSDSRTQETQYFGPGTRLLVL.

This clone showed up just once. The chain's CDR3 is CASSQQTSAWGTDTQYF. The CDR3 nucleotides read TGTGCCAGCAGCCAACAGACTAGCGCCTGGGGGACAGATACGCAGTATTTT. J is TRBJ2-3 and V is TRBV14; 8 bases agree with TRBD2. From germline, CDR1 is SGHDN and CDR2 FVKESK. Unmatched junction bases numbered 10, after V lost 2 bases and J lost 3 bases. The CDR3 spans 17 residues.

This clone came up a few times. This chain joins TRBV30 and TRBJ2-3; D uncertain. Germline V gene lookup returns CDR1 GTSNPN and CDR2 SVGIG (reference sequence). The V end was cut by 4 bases, the J end by 0 bases, with 14 bases between. The CDR3 length is 15 residues. CDR3 sequence: CAWTWLGASTDTQYF. As DNA, the CDR3 is TGTGCCTGGACCTGGCTGGGCGCCAGCACAGATACGCAGTATTTT.

The chain uses TRBV11-2 and TRBJ2-1, with 14 bases lining up with TRBD2. CDR1 is SGHAT, CDR2 FQNNGV, per germline. This CDR3 spans 17 amino acids. J was trimmed by 4 bases and V by 5 bases; bases with no gene match: 7. CDR3 residues: CASSRGLAGGSYNEQFF. The CDR3 region has the DNA TGTGCCAGCAGCCGAGGACTAGCGGGAGGTTCTTACAATGAGCAGTTCTTC.

V is TRBV7-9 and J is TRBJ2-6; TRBD2 agrees at 7 bases. After removal of 3 bases from V and 4 bases from J, the junction contained 9 bases not matched to a gene. This CDR3 region has 17 residues. Germline V gene data show CDR1 as SEHNR and CDR2 as FQNEAQ (reference sequence). The CDR3 loop is CASSFPVGGQGANVLTF. In DNA, the CDR3 is TGTGCCAGCAGCTTTCCCGTGGGAGGGCAGGGGGCCAACGTCCTGACTTTC.

CDR3 sequence reads: CAWALTGGAGELFF. CDR3 sequence (DNA): TGTGCCTGGGCCCTGACTGGCGGCGCCGGGGAGCTGTTTTTT. V is TRBV30 and J is TRBJ2-2; no clear D. V was pared by 5 bases and J by 6 bases, with 16 bases between. CDR3 length: 14 residues. Germline CDR1 is GTSNPN and CDR2 is SVGIG (reference sequence). Drawing the rest from reference TRBV30 and TRBJ2-2, the complete variable domain is SQTIHQWPATLVQPVGSPLSLECTVEGTSNPNLYWYRQAAGRGLQLLFYSVGIGQISSEVPQNLSASRPQDRQFILSSKKLLLSDSGFYLCAWALTGGAGELFFGEGSRLTVL.

In this sample, this clone turned up a few times. The chain links TRBV5-1 to TRBJ2-2, with D maybe TRBD1 (6 bases). From germline, CDR1 is SGHRS and CDR2 YFSETQ. V was clipped by 5 bases and J by 4 bases, with 15 bases between them. The CDR3 contains 15 residues. CDR3 in DNA: TGCGCCAGCAGAGAGGACAGAAAGACCACCGGGGAGCTGTTTTTT. Translating it yields CASREDRKTTGELFF.

The rearrangement uses TRBV5-4 and TRBJ2-2, with 8 bases lining up with TRBD2. This CDR3 spans 17 amino acids. The trim removed 3 bases at V and 5 bases at J, leaving 12 bases unmatched. Germline V gene sequence: CDR1 SGHNT, CDR2 YYREEE (reference sequence). DNA of the CDR3: TGTGCCAGCAGCTCAGGGGTTAGCGGGACCTCAACCGGGGAGCTGTTTTTT. Its protein product is CASSSGVSGTSTGELFF.

This chain joins TRBV7-4 and TRBJ1-4, with TRBD1 matching 8 bases. This CDR3 is built from 15 residues. After removal of 6 bases from V and 5 bases from J, the junction contained 8 bases not matched to a gene. CDR1 is SGHVT and CDR2 is SQSDAQ in the germline V gene. CDR3 loop: CASRATTGENEKLFF. DNA for the CDR3: TGTGCCAGCAGGGCCACGACAGGGGAGAATGAAAAACTGTTTTTT.

This clone was recorded many times. This chain uses TRBV2 with TRBJ1-5, with D perhaps matching TRBD1 (5 bases). V was pared by 7 bases and J by 0 bases, with 10 bases between. Germline CDR1 SNHLY, CDR2 FYNNEI. The CDR3 length is 14 residues. This CDR3 reads CASTGANSNQPQHF. CDR3 coding DNA: TGTGCCAGCACTGGGGCAAATAGCAATCAGCCCCAGCATTTT.

In its sample, this clone was seen many times. The chain uses TRBV27 and TRBJ2-7; D is perhaps TRBD1 (6 bases). This CDR3 has 15 amino acids. V was clipped by 3 bases and J by 3 bases, with 15 bases between them. CDR1 and CDR2 from the germline V gene are MNHEY and SMNVEV (reference sequence). The CDR3 loop reads CASSFWQGSVYEQYF. In DNA form, the CDR3 reads TGTGCCAGCAGTTTTTGGCAGGGGAGCGTCTACGAGCAGTACTTC.

The CDR3 nucleotides are TGTGCCAGCAGCTTAGGTGGGATACCATATGTGGATACGCAGTATTTT. Its translation is CASSLGGIPYVDTQYF. V is TRBV7-9 and J is TRBJ2-3, with D unresolved. The V gene lost 1 base and the J gene lost 6 bases, with 17 bases spanning the gap. CDR3 size: 16 residues. CDR1 SEHNR and CDR2 FQNEAQ come from the germline V gene (reference sequence). The full variable domain, in which reference TRBV7-9 and TRBJ2-3 provide the parts outside the CDR3, is DTGVSQNPRHKITKRGQNVTFRCDPISEHNRLYWYRQTLGQGPEFLTYFQNEAQLEKSRLLSDRFSAERPKGSFSTLEIQRTEQGDSAMYLCASSLGGIPYVDTQYFGPGTRLTVL.

The rearrangement uses TRBV19 and TRBJ2-4; D call uncertain. The V and J ends lost 0 bases and 6 bases respectively, with 18 bases between them. Per germline, CDR1 LNHDA and CDR2 SQIVND (reference sequence). The CDR3 is 17 amino acids. Here the CDR3 reads CASSIDLNWRMGNIQYF. The CDR3 DNA is TGTGCCAGTAGTATAGATCTTAATTGGAGAATGGGAAACATTCAGTACTTC.

The chain recombines TRBV29-1 with TRBJ2-7, with unresolved D. CDR3 size: 12 residues. V lost 7 bases, J lost 4 bases, and 14 bases lay in between. Germline V lookup: CDR1 SQVTM, CDR2 ANQGSEA. CDR3 in amino acids: CSASRAGYEQYF. The CDR3 DNA reads as TGCAGCGCTTCTAGGGCAGGATACGAGCAGTACTTC.

The chain joins TRBV9 to TRBJ1-2; TRBD1 is a possible D gene (5 bases). V was cut by 0 bases and J by 0 bases, with 9 bases left in between. This CDR3 contains 15 residues. Germline CDR1 is SGDLS and CDR2 is YYNGEE. For the CDR3, the DNA is TGTGCCAGCAGCGTAGTCGACAGACCTAACTATGGCTACACCTTC. It is translated as CASSVVDRPNYGYTF.

This chain joins TRBV7-2 and TRBJ2-1; D gene unclear. The CDR3 is 13 amino acids. With 8 bases removed from V and 6 bases from J, the gap between germline ends came to 14 bases. Germline V gene lookup returns CDR1 SGHTA and CDR2 FQGNSA. The CDR3 bases are TGTGCCAGCCGCTCGACCTTTTCCAATGAGCAGTTCTTC. This codes for CASRSTFSNEQFF. Filled out from reference TRBV7-2 and TRBJ2-1, the complete variable domain reads GAGVSQSPSNKVTEKGKDVELRCDPISGHTALYWYRQSLGQGLEFLIYFQGNSAPDKSGLPSDRFSAERTGGSVSTLTIQRTQQEDSAVYLCASRSTFSNEQFFGPGTRLTVL.

The V call is TRBV28, the J call TRBJ2-5, with D possibly called TRBD1 or TRBD2 (5 bases each). The germline gives CDR1 MDHEN, CDR2 SYDVKM. CDR3 size: 15 residues. V gave up 6 bases and J gave up 1 base, with 15 bases separating them. As DNA, the CDR3 is TGTGCCAGCAGGGGGGACGGACCTGGCCAAGAGACCCAGTACTTC. This translates into CASRGDGPGQETQYF. The variable domain in full, with the rest retrieved from reference TRBV28 and TRBJ2-5, is DVKVTQSSRYLVKRTGEKVFLECVQDMDHENMFWYRQDPGLGLRLIYFSYDVKMKEKGDIPEGYSVSREKKERFSLILESASTNQTSMYLCASRGDGPGQETQYFGPGTRLLVL.

About this clone: Different DNA sequences within this sample yield the same CDR3. The CDR3 reads CASSGTDYEQYF. CDR3 DNA: TGTGCCAGCAGCGGGACAGATTACGAGCAGTACTTC. This chain uses TRBV28 with TRBJ2-7; 7 nucleotides align to TRBD1. Germline V lookup: CDR1 MDHEN, CDR2 SYDVKM. There are 12 residues in the CDR3. J lost 4 bases, V lost 6 bases, and 3 bases had no gene match.

The genes are TRBV5-6 and TRBJ2-5; no reliable D call. Looked up from germline, CDR1 is SGHDT and CDR2 is YYEEEE. The CDR3 has 12 amino acids. V lost 4 bases to trimming and J lost 5 bases, with 9 bases between them. The CDR3 reads CASSRVGETQYF. In DNA form, the CDR3 reads TGTGCCAGCAGCCGGGTCGGGGAGACCCAGTACTTC.

This clone has a handful of counts. The rearrangement uses TRBV5-1 and TRBJ2-7, with D perhaps TRBD1 (5 bases). The CDR3 consists of 12 residues. V lost 7 bases and J 4 bases, leaving 12 bases between the germline ends. In germline, CDR1 is SGHRS, CDR2 YFSETQ. The CDR3 region has the DNA TGCGCCAGCGGTCCAGGGTTATACGAGCAGTACTTC. Translated, it gives CASGPGLYEQYF. Full variable domain (remainder filled in from reference TRBV5-1 and TRBJ2-7): KAGVTQTPRYLIKTRGQQVTLSCSPISGHRSVSWYQQTPGQGLQFLFEYFSETQRNKGNFPGRFSGRQFSNSRSEMNVSTLELGDSALYLCASGPGLYEQYFGPGTRLTVT.

The V gene is TRBV2, the J gene TRBJ2-5; 7 bases line up with TRBD2. J gave up 3 bases and V 11 bases, and 3 bases lay outside the gene matches. In germline, CDR1 is SNHLY, CDR2 FYNNEI. The CDR3 is 11 residues long. CDR3 coding DNA: TGTGCCGCAAGCGGGGAAGAGACCCAGTACTTC. Protein product: CAASGEETQYF.

This chain connects TRBV30 to TRBJ1-1; D not certain. With 2 bases removed from V and 0 bases from J, the gap between germline ends came to 10 bases. The CDR3 contains 14 residues. In germline, CDR1 is GTSNPN, CDR2 SVGIG (reference sequence). Here the CDR3 reads CAWSNGVMNTEAFF. CDR3 coding DNA: TGTGCCTGGAGTAATGGGGTTATGAACACTGAAGCTTTCTTT.

This clone occurred a few times. V usage is TRBV6-6 and J usage is TRBJ2-1; perhaps TRBD1 as D (6 bases). Trimming shortened V by 4 bases and J by 0 bases, and 10 bases separated the two germline ends. Per the germline V gene, CDR1 is MNHNY and CDR2 is SVGAGI (reference sequence). CDR3 length equals 15 residues. The CDR3 nucleotides are TGTGCCAGCAGTTTCAGGGGAAGCTCCTACAATGAGCAGTTCTTC. Translating it yields CASSFRGSSYNEQFF.

The chain employs TRBV5-1 and TRBJ2-3; D may be TRBD1 (6 bases). The germline V gene encodes CDR1 SGHRS and CDR2 YFSETQ. This CDR3 contains 15 residues. Trimming pared 4 bases from V and 0 bases from J, leaving 12 bases between. CDR3 protein: CASSPRQDSTDTQYF. CDR3 sequence (DNA): TGCGCCAGCAGCCCCAGACAGGATAGCACAGATACGCAGTATTTT. Filled out from reference TRBV5-1 and TRBJ2-3, the complete variable domain reads KAGVTQTPRYLIKTRGQQVTLSCSPISGHRSVSWYQQTPGQGLQFLFEYFSETQRNKGNFPGRFSGRQFSNSRSEMNVSTLELGDSALYLCASSPRQDSTDTQYFGPGTRLTVL.